This entry describes one TCR beta chain. The data were obtained in a study of beta chain features in type 1 diabetes. The authors reverse transcribed all of the isolated RNA, so sequencing captured expressed TCRB transcripts. Clones were read by immunoSEQ multiplex PCR, and TCRdb kept only the in-frame ones, dropping some. The sample lists 310,000 or so clones, roughly 8% occurring once. This CDR3 comprises 14 residues. CDR1 SQVTM and CDR2 ANQGSEA come from the germline V gene. V lost 4 bases, J lost 4 bases, and 8 bases stayed unmatched. The sequenced sample was central memory CD4+ T cells from blood. The TCR was taken from a young woman in good health. The chain is built from TRBV29-1 and TRBJ1-2; 8 nucleotides agree with TRBD1. CDR3: CSVAFGQGGYGYTF. CDR3 coding DNA: TGCAGCGTTGCTTTTGGACAGGGCGGCTATGGCTACACCTTC.